Following are 10 T cell receptor beta chains from one sample sequenced in a study of cytomegalovirus exposure and HLA in healthy donors. The PCR had 60 Vbeta and 13 Jbeta primers. Sequencing used immunoSEQ multiplex PCR; TCRdb keeps in-frame clones, though not all of them. The data contain approximately 140,000 clones, roughly three quarters of them seen just once; the ten biggest clones take up about 6.7%. Input material: PBMCs. The receptors stem from a woman aged 40 to 50 in good health and CMV-seropositive.

The chain has TRBV19 and TRBJ1-5; no firm D call. Germline CDR1 and CDR2: LNHDA and SQIVND (reference sequence). The ends were cut back, 6 bases at V and 2 bases at J, with 17 bases in the middle. This CDR3 region has 16 residues. In nucleotides, the CDR3 is TGTGCCAGTAGACCTCTTAGGAGGGTTGGCAATCAGCCCCAGCATTTT. Its translation: CASRPLRRVGNQPQHF.

The rearrangement joins TRBV2 to TRBJ1-1; D perhaps matches TRBD1 (5 bases). Per the germline V gene, CDR1 is SNHLY and CDR2 is FYNNEI. The V end was cut by 4 bases, the J end by 7 bases, with 10 bases between. The CDR3 extends over 12 amino acids. CDR3 coding DNA: TGTGCCAGCAGTGCTCAAGGGGATGAAGCTTTCTTT. Amino acid sequence: CASSAQGDEAFF. The variable domain in full, with the rest retrieved from reference TRBV2 and TRBJ1-1, is EPEVTQTPSHQVTQMGQEVILRCVPISNHLYFYWYRQILGQKVEFLVSFYNNEISEKSEIFDDQFSVERPDGSNFTLKIRSTKLEDSAMYFCASSAQGDEAFFGQGTRLTVV.

On this clone: One junction end does not reproduce the germline sequence, and a read error may be involved. The chain is built from TRBV7-9 and TRBJ2-7; tentative D call: TRBD2 (6 bases). CDR1 is SEHNR and CDR2 is FQNEAQ in the germline V gene (reference sequence). The CDR3 sequence is 16 residues long. The CDR3: CSSSAFSSQGLYEQYF. The CDR3 region has the DNA TGTTCCAGCAGCGCATTTTCATCCCAGGGACTCTACGAGCAGTACTTC. Supplemented by reference TRBV7-9 and TRBJ2-7, the full variable domain reads DTGVSQNPRHKITKRGQNVTFRCDPISEHNRLYWYRQTLGQGPEFLTYFQNEAQLEKSRLLSDRFSAERPKGSFSTLEIQRTEQGDSAMYLCSSSAFSSQGLYEQYFGPGTRLTVT.

Note on this clone: A read error may produce the germline difference seen at one junction end. The chain joins TRBV12-5 to TRBJ2-5, with D uncertain. This CDR3 contains 12 residues. Germline V gene data show CDR1 as LGHNT and CDR2 as FRNRAP. The CDR3, as DNA: TGTGCTAGTGGTTTGGTACCGGAGACTCAGTACTTC. Translated, it gives CASGLVPETQYF.

The rearrangement joins TRBV18 to TRBJ2-3; 9 nucleotides match TRBD2. Per the germline V gene, CDR1 is KGHSH and CDR2 is LQKENI. CDR3 length: 15 amino acids. J gave up 2 bases and V 3 bases, and 3 bases lay outside the gene matches. The DNA of the CDR3 is TGTGCCAGCTCACCGGGCGGGGGGGCCACAGATACGCAGTATTTT. Residues: CASSPGGGATDTQYF.

This clone occurred a few times. V is TRBV12-5 and J is TRBJ1-6; D unresolved. V was clipped by 1 base and J by 13 bases, with 8 bases between them. The CDR3 runs to 12 residues. CDR1 is LGHNT, CDR2 FRNRAP, per germline. The CDR3 is CASGLDISPLHF. CDR3 nucleotide sequence: TGTGCTAGTGGTTTGGACATCTCGCCCCTCCACTTT.

Only one count was recorded for this clone. This rearrangement joins TRBV7-3 to TRBJ2-3; TRBD2 agrees at 10 bases. Germline loops: CDR1 SGHTA, CDR2 FQGTGA. V shed 5 bases, J shed 11 bases, and the junction held 13 bases outside the gene matches. The CDR3 spans 15 residues. CDR3 in amino acids: CASSQRGIAGGEQYF. For the CDR3, the DNA is TGTGCCAGCAGCCAAAGGGGGATAGCGGGGGGAGAGCAGTATTTT.

Of note for this clone: One end of the junction fails to match germline, which may point to a read error. The chain employs TRBV6-5 and TRBJ1-4; D uncertain. This CDR3 is built from 16 residues. Per the germline V gene, CDR1 is MNHEY and CDR2 is SVGAGI. The CDR3 here is CASSSRMSGTNEKLFF. CDR3 coding DNA: TGTGCCAGCAGTTCCCGCATGTCTGGAACTAATGAAAAATTGTTTTTT.

This chain connects TRBV11-1 to TRBJ1-5; D is uncertain. The length of the CDR3 is 13 residues. V was pared by 1 base and J by 4 bases, with 5 bases between. Germline V gene data show CDR1 as SGHAT and CDR2 as FQDESV (reference sequence). CDR3 residues: CASSLGENQPQHF. CDR3 coding DNA: TGTGCCAGCAGCTTAGGGGAGAATCAGCCCCAGCATTTT.

The genes are TRBV19 and TRBJ1-5; possible D gene TRBD1, 6 bases. V was shortened by 3 bases and J by 2 bases, with 17 bases between the two germline ends. There are 17 residues in the CDR3. Germline CDR1 and CDR2: LNHDA and SQIVND (reference sequence). The CDR3 DNA reads TGTGCCAGTAGTATCGGATACAGGGTGGAGGGCAATCAGCCCCAGCATTTT. Encoded protein: CASSIGYRVEGNQPQHF.